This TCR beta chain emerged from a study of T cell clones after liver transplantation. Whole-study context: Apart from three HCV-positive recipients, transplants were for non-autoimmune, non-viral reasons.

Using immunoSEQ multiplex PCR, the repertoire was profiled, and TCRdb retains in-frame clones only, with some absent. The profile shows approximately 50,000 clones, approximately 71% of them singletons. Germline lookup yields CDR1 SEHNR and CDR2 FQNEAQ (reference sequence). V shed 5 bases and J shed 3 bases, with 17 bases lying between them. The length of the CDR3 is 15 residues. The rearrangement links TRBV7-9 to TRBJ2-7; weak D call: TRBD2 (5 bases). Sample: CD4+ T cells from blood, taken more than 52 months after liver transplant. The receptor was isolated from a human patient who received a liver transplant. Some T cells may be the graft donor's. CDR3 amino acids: CASSPLAGGGYEQYF. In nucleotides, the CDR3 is TGTGCCAGCAGCCCCCTAGCCGGAGGCGGCTACGAGCAGTACTTC.